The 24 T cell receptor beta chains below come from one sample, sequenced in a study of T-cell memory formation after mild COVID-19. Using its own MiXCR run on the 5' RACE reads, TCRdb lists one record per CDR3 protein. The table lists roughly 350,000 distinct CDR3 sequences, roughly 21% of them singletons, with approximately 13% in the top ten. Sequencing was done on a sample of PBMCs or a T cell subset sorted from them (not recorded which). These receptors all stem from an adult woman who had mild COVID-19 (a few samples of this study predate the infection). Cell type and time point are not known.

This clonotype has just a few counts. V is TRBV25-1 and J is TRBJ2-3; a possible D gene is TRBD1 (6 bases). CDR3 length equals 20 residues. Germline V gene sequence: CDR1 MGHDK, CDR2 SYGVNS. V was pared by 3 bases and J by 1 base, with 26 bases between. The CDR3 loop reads CASSDHLAGTNNKGTDTQYF. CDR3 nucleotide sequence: TGTGCCAGCAGTGATCACCTCGCCGGGACAAACAATAAAGGCACAGATACGCAGTATTTT.

DNA for the CDR3: TGTGCCTGGAGTGGGACTAGGAAGCAGTTCTTC. Its protein product is CAWSGTRKQFF. The chain joins TRBV30 to TRBJ2-1; TRBD2 agrees at 7 bases. This CDR3 spans 11 amino acids. V trimming: 1 base; J trimming: 11 bases; junction bases outside the gene matches: 2. The V gene's germline CDR1 is GTSNPN and CDR2 SVGIG (reference sequence).

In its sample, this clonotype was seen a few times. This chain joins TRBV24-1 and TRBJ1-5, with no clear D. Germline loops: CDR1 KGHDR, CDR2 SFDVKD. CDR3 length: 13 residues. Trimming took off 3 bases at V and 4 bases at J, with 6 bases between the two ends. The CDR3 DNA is TGTGCCACCAGTGATGGGGAAAATCAGCCCCAGCATTTT. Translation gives CATSDGENQPQHF.

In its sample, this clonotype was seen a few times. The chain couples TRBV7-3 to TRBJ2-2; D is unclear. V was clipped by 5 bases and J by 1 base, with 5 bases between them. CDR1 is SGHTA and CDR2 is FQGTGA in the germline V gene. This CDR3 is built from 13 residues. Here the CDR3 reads CASSPVNTGELFF. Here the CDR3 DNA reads TGTGCCAGCAGCCCCGTGAACACCGGGGAGCTGTTTTTT.

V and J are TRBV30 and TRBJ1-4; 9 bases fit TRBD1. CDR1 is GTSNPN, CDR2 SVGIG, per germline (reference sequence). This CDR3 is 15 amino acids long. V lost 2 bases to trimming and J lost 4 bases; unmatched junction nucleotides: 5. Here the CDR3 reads CAWSTGDRDNEKLFF. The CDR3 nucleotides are TGTGCCTGGAGTACTGGGGACAGGGATAATGAAAAACTGTTTTTT.

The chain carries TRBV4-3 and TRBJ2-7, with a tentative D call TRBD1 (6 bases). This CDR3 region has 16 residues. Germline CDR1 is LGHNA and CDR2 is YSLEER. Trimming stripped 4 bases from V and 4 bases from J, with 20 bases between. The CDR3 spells CASSPRGTPFLYEQYF. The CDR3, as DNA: TGCGCCAGCAGCCCAAGGGGGACCCCGTTTCTATACGAGCAGTACTTC.

The CDR3 DNA reads as TGTGCCACCACCCCGACAGGGATCTCCTACAATGAGCAGTTCTTC. This sequence encodes CATTPTGISYNEQFF. This chain links TRBV15 with TRBJ2-1, with TRBD1 matching over 7 bases. The CDR3 extends over 15 amino acids. Germline CDR1 reads LNHNV; CDR2 reads YYDKDF (reference sequence). The V gene end was trimmed by 7 bases and the J gene end by 0 bases; junction bases not matched to a gene: 6.

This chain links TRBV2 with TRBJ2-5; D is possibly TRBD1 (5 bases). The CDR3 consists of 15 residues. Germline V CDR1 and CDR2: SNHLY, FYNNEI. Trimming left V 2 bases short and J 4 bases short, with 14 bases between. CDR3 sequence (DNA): TGTGCCAGCAGTGAACGTAAGACAGTCCTAGAGACCCAGTACTTC. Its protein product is CASSERKTVLETQYF.

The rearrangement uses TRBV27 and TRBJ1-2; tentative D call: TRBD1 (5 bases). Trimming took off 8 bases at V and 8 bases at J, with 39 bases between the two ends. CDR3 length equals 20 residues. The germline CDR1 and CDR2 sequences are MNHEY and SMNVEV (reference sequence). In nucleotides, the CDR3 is TGTGCCAGCCAAAAACGAACGGGGGTAGGGTCGGGGTTCTCCTTCGTCGGCTACACCTTC. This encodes CASQKRTGVGSGFSFVGYTF.

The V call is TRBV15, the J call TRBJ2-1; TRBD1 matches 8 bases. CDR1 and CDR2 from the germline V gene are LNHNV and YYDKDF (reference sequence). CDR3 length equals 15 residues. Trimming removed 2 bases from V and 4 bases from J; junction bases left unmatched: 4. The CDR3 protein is CATSRPGTGYNEQFF. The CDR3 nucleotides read TGTGCCACCAGCAGACCCGGGACAGGTTACAATGAGCAGTTCTTC.

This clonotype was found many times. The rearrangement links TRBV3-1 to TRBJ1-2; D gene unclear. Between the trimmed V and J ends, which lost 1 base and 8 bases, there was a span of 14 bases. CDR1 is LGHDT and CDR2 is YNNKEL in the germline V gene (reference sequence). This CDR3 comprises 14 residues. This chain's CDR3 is CASSQGGFGGGYTF. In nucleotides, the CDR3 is TGTGCCAGCAGCCAAGGCGGGTTTGGAGGGGGCTACACCTTC. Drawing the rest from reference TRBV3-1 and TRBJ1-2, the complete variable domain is DTAVSQTPKYLVTQMGNDKSIKCEQNLGHDTMYWYKQDSKKFLKIMFSYNNKELIINETVPNRFSPKSPDKAHLNLHINSLELGDSAVYFCASSQGGFGGGYTFGSGTRLTVV.

The CDR3 loop is CASSSDRDGYTF. CDR3 nucleotide sequence: TGTGCCAGCTCATCGGACAGAGATGGCTACACCTTC. J is TRBJ1-2 and V is TRBV18; possible D gene TRBD1, 6 bases. Germline V gives CDR1 KGHSH, CDR2 LQKENI. The length of the CDR3 is 12 residues. Trimming removed 5 bases at V and 6 bases at J, with 10 bases between. The whole variable domain, remainder taken from reference TRBV18 and TRBJ1-2, is NAGVMQNPRHLVRRRGQEARLRCSPMKGHSHVYWYRQLPEEGLKFMVYLQKENIIDESGMPKERFSAEFPKEGPSILRIQQVVRGDSAAYFCASSSDRDGYTFGSGTRLTVV.

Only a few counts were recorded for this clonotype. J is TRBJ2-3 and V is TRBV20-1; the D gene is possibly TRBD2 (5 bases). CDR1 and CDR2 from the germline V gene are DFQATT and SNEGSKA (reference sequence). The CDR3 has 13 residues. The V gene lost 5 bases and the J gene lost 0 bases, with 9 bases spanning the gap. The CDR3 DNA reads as TGCAGTGCTCCCAGCGGTAGCACAGATACGCAGTATTTT. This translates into CSAPSGSTDTQYF.

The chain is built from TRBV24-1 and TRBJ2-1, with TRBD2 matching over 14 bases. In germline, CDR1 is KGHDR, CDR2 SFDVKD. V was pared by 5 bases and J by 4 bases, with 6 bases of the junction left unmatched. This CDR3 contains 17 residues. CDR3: CATSGPRTSGRYNEQFF. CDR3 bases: TGTGCCACCAGTGGGCCCCGGACTAGCGGGAGGTACAATGAGCAGTTCTTC.

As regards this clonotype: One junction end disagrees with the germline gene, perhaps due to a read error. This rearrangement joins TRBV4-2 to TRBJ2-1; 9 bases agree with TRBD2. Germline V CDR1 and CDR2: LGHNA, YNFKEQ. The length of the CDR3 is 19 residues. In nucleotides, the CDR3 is TGTGCCCGCAGCCACGGGTGGGAGCGGGGGGTCTCGCTGTTCAATGAGCAGTTCTTC. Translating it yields CARSHGWERGVSLFNEQFF.

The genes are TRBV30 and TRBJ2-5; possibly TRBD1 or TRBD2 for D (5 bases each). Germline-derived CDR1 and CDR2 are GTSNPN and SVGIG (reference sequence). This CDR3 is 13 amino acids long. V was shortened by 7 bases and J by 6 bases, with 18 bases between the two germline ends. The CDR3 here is CASESGSAKTQYF. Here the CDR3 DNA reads TGTGCCTCCGAATCAGGGAGTGCGAAGACCCAGTACTTC. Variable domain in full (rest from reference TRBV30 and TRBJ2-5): SQTIHQWPATLVQPVGSPLSLECTVEGTSNPNLYWYRQAAGRGLQLLFYSVGIGQISSEVPQNLSASRPQDRQFILSSKKLLLSDSGFYLCASESGSAKTQYFGPGTRLLVL.

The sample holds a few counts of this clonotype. CDR3 amino acids: CASSPDSAGQFF. The CDR3 DNA is TGTGCCAGCAGCCCCGACAGCGCGGGTCAGTTCTTC. The V call is TRBV7-9, the J call TRBJ2-1; the D gene could be TRBD1 or TRBD2 (5 bases each). Germline V gives CDR1 SEHNR, CDR2 FQNEAQ (reference sequence). The CDR3 contains 12 residues. With 5 bases removed from V and 13 bases from J, the gap between germline ends came to 15 bases.

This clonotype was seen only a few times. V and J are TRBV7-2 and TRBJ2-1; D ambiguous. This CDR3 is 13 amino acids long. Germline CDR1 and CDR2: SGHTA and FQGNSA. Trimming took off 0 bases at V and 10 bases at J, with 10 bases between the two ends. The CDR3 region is CASSLALETEQFF. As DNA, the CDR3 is TGTGCCAGCAGCTTAGCGCTAGAGACCGAGCAGTTCTTC.

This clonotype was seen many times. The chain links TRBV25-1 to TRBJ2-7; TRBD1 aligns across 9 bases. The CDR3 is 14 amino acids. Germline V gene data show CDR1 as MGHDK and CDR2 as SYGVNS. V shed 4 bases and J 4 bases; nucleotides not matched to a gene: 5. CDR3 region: CASSVEQGAYEQYF. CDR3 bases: TGTGCCAGCAGTGTGGAACAGGGGGCGTACGAGCAGTACTTC.

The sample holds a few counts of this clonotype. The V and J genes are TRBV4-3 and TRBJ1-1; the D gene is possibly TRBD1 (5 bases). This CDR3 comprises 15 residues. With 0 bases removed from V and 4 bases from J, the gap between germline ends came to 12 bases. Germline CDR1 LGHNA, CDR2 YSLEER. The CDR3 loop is CASSQDRASGTEAFF. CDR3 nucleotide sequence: TGCGCCAGCAGCCAAGACAGGGCGTCAGGCACTGAAGCTTTCTTT.

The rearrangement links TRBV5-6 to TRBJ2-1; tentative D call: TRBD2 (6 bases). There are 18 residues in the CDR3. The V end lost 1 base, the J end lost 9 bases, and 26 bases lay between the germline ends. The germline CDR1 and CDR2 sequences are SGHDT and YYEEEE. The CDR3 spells CASSLRRLAPSGGREQFF. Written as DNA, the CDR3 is TGTGCCAGCAGCTTGCGGCGGCTAGCGCCATCCGGAGGGCGTGAGCAGTTCTTC.

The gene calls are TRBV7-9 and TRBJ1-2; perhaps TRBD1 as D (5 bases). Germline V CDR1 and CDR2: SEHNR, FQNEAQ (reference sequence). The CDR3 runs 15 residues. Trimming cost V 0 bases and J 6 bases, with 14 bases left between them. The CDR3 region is CASSLALGGRNGYTF. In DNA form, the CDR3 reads TGTGCCAGCAGCTTAGCGTTGGGGGGACGGAATGGCTACACCTTC.

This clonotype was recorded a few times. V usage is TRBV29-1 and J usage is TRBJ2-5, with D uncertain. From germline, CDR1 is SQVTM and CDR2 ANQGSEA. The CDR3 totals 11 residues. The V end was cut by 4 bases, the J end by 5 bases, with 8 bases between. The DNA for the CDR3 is TGCAGCGTTGGGCCAGGCGAGACCCAGTACTTC. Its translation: CSVGPGETQYF.

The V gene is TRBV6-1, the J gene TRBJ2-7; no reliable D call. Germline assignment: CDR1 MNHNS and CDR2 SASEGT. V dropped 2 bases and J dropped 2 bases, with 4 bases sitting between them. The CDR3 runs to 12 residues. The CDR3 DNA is TGTGCCAGCAGTGAATGGGCCTACGAGCAGTACTTC. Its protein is CASSEWAYEQYF.